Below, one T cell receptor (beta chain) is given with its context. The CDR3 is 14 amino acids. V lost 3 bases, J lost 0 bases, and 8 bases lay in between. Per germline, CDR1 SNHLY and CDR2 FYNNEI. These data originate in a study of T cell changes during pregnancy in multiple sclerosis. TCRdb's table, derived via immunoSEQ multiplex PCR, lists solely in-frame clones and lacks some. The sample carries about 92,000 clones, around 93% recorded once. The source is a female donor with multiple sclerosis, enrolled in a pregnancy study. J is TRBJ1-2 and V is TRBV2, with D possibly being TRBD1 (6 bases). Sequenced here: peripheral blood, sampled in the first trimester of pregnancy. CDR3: CASSDQGTNYGYTF. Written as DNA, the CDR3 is TGTGCCAGCAGTGATCAGGGGACTAACTATGGCTACACCTTC. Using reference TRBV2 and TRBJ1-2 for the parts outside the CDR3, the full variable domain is EPEVTQTPSHQVTQMGQEVILRCVPISNHLYFYWYRQILGQKVEFLVSFYNNEISEKSEIFDDQFSVERPDGSNFTLKIRSTKLEDSAMYFCASSDQGTNYGYTFGSGTRLTVV.